The entry that follows covers one T cell receptor (beta chain) sequence. In the naive CD8 group, cells lacked CD45RO and were positively selected for CCR7, so terminally differentiated effector memory CD45RA+ cells were left out. All donors were Caucasian adults living in Nashville, Tennessee. This record belongs to a study of shared clonotypes between healthy human individuals. The CDR3 loop spans 14 amino acids. In germline, CDR1 is SGHRS, CDR2 YFSETQ. V lost 4 bases and J 5 bases, leaving 12 bases between the germline ends. Libraries were prepared by immunoSEQ multiplex PCR; TCRdb keeps only in-frame clonotypes and omits some of them. The sample records some 2 million clones, approximately 94% being singletons.

Sequencing input: naive CD8+ T cells sorted from blood. The receptor comes from a man aged 18 to 29 in good health. The V call is TRBV5-1, the J call TRBJ1-4; unclear D gene. DNA of the CDR3: TGCGCCAGCAGCCCTGATCACCTAAATGAAAAACTGTTTTTT. This sequence encodes CASSPDHLNEKLFF.